This T cell receptor (beta chain) was captured in a study of cytotoxic CD8 clonotypes in ibrutinib-treated CLL. The table came from immunoSEQ multiplex PCR; TCRdb's copy has only in-frame clones and leaves some out. The sample holds about 50,000 clones, roughly 80% seen once. This CDR3 has 14 residues. Germline assignment: CDR1 MNHEY and CDR2 SVGAGI. After removal of 5 bases from V and 4 bases from J, the junction contained 3 bases not matched to a gene. There are a few counts of this clone. The TCR comes from a human donor with chronic lymphocytic leukemia. The sequenced sample was PBMCs, obtained after 24 months of ibrutinib treatment. The chain uses TRBV6-5 and TRBJ1-5; 9 nucleotides match TRBD1. CDR3: CASSLGTGNQPQHF. In DNA form, the CDR3 reads TGTGCCAGCAGTCTAGGGACAGGGAATCAGCCCCAGCATTTT.